The source of this T cell receptor beta chain is a study of T-cell reconstitution after alpha-beta-depleted transplantation in children. V lost 7 bases to trimming and J lost 7 bases; unmatched junction nucleotides: 8. Germline-derived CDR1 and CDR2 are ENHRY and SYGVKD. This CDR3 has 14 amino acids. Study results and caveats: Some patients showed high day-60 TCRbeta diversity, which derived from surviving recipient T cells and thymic progenitors. In patients about two months after transplant, alpha-beta T cells reportedly arose from several hundred expanded graft clones.

Preparing the TCRbeta library involved the use of unique molecular identifiers. TCRdb passed the PCR reads through MiXCR, listing each CDR3 protein once. The sample has 610,000 or so distinct CDR3 sequences, 25% to 30% seen once. This clonotype was picked up a small number of times. The antigen is undetermined. The sequencing here drew on PBMCs, taken before TCRalphabeta/CD19-depleted stem cell transplant. V gene TRBV10-3 combines with J gene TRBJ2-2, with TRBD2 matching 8 bases. The sequence came from a boy under three years old with Wiskott-Aldrich syndrome, due to receive a stem cell transplant. This CDR3 is CAIKSGSDLGELFF. CDR3 bases: TGTGCCATCAAGAGCGGGAGTGATCTCGGGGAGCTGTTTTTT.